Shown below are 15 T cell receptor beta chains from a single sample sequenced in a study of cytomegalovirus exposure and HLA in healthy donors. The study ran its PCR with 60 Vbeta and 13 Jbeta primers. TCRdb's table, derived via immunoSEQ multiplex PCR, lists solely in-frame clones and lacks some. Among about 180,000 clones, over 60% were seen once, and the ten largest hold 6.3%. Sequenced: PBMCs. These receptors were taken from a man between 35 and 55 years old in good health and CMV-seropositive.

A single count supports this clone. The chain is built from TRBV2 and TRBJ1-4; D is unresolved. Germline loops: CDR1 SNHLY, CDR2 FYNNEI. The V end lost 2 bases, the J end lost 2 bases, and 9 bases lay between the germline ends. The CDR3 is made up of 15 amino acids. The CDR3 sequence is CASSELGFTNEKLFF. The DNA for the CDR3 is TGTGCCAGCAGTGAACTCGGGTTCACTAATGAAAAACTGTTTTTT.

The rearrangement joins TRBV5-1 to TRBJ1-5, with a possible D match to TRBD1 (6 bases). Trimming left V 2 bases short and J 7 bases short, with 10 bases between. In germline, CDR1 is SGHRS, CDR2 YFSETQ. This CDR3 spans 13 amino acids. The CDR3 sequence: CASSLEGHQPQHF. The CDR3 nucleotides are TGCGCCAGCAGCTTAGAGGGACACCAGCCCCAGCATTTT.

Points on this clone: Other DNA sequences from this sample encode an identical CDR3 as well. The rearrangement links TRBV18 to TRBJ2-5, with D unclear. The germline gives CDR1 KGHSH, CDR2 LQKENI. The CDR3 length is 13 residues. Trimming removed 2 bases at V and 5 bases at J, with 9 bases between. Written as DNA, the CDR3 is TGTGCCAGCTCACCAGGCCAACAGGAGACCCAGTACTTC. Translating gives CASSPGQQETQYF.

This chain connects TRBV28 to TRBJ1-5, with 9 bases aligning to TRBD1. Looked up from germline, CDR1 is MDHEN and CDR2 is SYDVKM. This CDR3 has 13 amino acids. V lost 8 bases, J lost 11 bases, and 10 bases stayed unmatched. The CDR3 protein is CASGDRAVRAQHF. For the CDR3, the DNA is TGTGCCAGCGGGGACAGGGCCGTTAGGGCCCAGCATTTT.

The CDR3 region has the DNA TGTGCCAGCAGGAAAAGCGGGGGAGATACGCAGTATTTT. Translation gives CASRKSGGDTQYF. The V gene is TRBV27, the J gene TRBJ2-3; 8 bases are shared with TRBD2. The CDR3 has 13 residues. The junction had 4 bases not matched to a gene; V was cut back by 6 bases and J by 5 bases. CDR1 and CDR2 (germline): MNHEY, SMNVEV (reference sequence).

This sequence joins TRBV7-9 and TRBJ2-2; 7 nucleotides agree with TRBD1. Germline lookup yields CDR1 SEHNR and CDR2 FQNEAQ (reference sequence). Trimming at V came to 5 bases and at J to 6 bases, leaving 9 bases not matched to a gene. CDR3 length: 15 amino acids. Here the CDR3 reads CASSHPDRSAGELFF. In DNA form, the CDR3 reads TGTGCCAGCAGCCACCCGGACAGGAGCGCCGGGGAGCTGTTTTTT.

This clone has just a few counts. The rearrangement joins TRBV13 to TRBJ2-3, with a possible D match to TRBD1 (5 bases). Germline CDR1 reads PRHDT; CDR2 reads FYEKMQ (reference sequence). The V end lost 2 bases, the J end lost 5 bases, and 8 bases lay between the germline ends. The CDR3 has 13 residues. The CDR3 region is CASSLKRGDTQYF. The CDR3 DNA reads TGTGCCAGCAGCTTAAAAAGGGGAGATACGCAGTATTTT.

The gene calls are TRBV15 and TRBJ2-5, with TRBD1 matching 12 bases. J gave up 2 bases and V 3 bases, and 1 base lay outside the gene matches. The germline V gene has CDR1 LNHNV and CDR2 YYDKDF (reference sequence). The CDR3 runs to 15 residues. The CDR3 sequence: CATSRGQGAQETQYF. DNA of the CDR3: TGTGCCACCAGCAGGGGACAGGGGGCTCAAGAGACCCAGTACTTC.

There are a few counts of this clone. The chain couples TRBV5-4 to TRBJ2-3, with TRBD1 matching over 9 bases. The germline gives CDR1 SGHNT, CDR2 YYREEE (reference sequence). The CDR3 consists of 15 residues. V was clipped by 5 bases and J by 5 bases; unmatched bases: 9. The CDR3, as DNA: TGTGCCAGCAGACCTACAGGGGGCGCTGGAGATACGCAGTATTTT. Amino acids: CASRPTGGAGDTQYF.

The genes are TRBV7-3 and TRBJ2-1, with a tentative D call TRBD2 (5 bases). Germline V gives CDR1 SGHTA, CDR2 FQGTGA. The CDR3 covers 14 residues. V was trimmed by 1 base and J by 10 bases, leaving 14 bases between them. This chain's CDR3 is CASSLNPSVAEQFF. The CDR3 region has the DNA TGTGCCAGCAGCTTAAACCCCTCGGTAGCGGAGCAGTTCTTC.

This clone is a singleton in its sample. V is TRBV5-1 and J is TRBJ2-7; tentatively, D is TRBD2 (6 bases). V was cut by 4 bases and J by 4 bases, with 15 bases left in between. CDR1 and CDR2 (germline): SGHRS, YFSETQ. This CDR3 region has 14 residues. This CDR3 is CASSPTGDSYEQYF. In DNA, the CDR3 is TGCGCCAGCAGCCCGACGGGGGATTCGTACGAGCAGTACTTC.

CDR3 sequence (DNA): TGTGCCAGCAGCTTAAATACAGGGAACACTGAAGCTTTCTTT. It specifies CASSLNTGNTEAFF. The chain couples TRBV11-2 to TRBJ1-1, with D maybe TRBD1 (5 bases). Germline-derived CDR1 and CDR2 are SGHAT and FQNNGV. The CDR3 has 14 residues. V shed 2 bases and J shed 1 base, with 8 bases lying between them.

The rearrangement joins TRBV6-1 to TRBJ2-4; D perhaps matches TRBD1 (5 bases). Trimming pared 3 bases from V and 12 bases from J, leaving 15 bases between. The CDR3 covers 13 residues. Germline loops: CDR1 MNHNS, CDR2 SASEGT. CDR3 loop: CASSDSRAGSQYF. As DNA, the CDR3 is TGTGCCAGCAGTGATTCCAGGGCAGGCAGTCAGTACTTC.

This chain links TRBV5-4 with TRBJ2-1; TRBD2 might be the D (6 bases). Germline V gives CDR1 SGHNT, CDR2 YYREEE (reference sequence). CDR3 length: 15 residues. V lost 0 bases, J lost 7 bases, and 14 bases lay in between. DNA for the CDR3: TGTGCCAGCAGCTTGGTTACGGGAGCGGGTAATGAGCAGTTCTTC. Protein: CASSLVTGAGNEQFF.

V and J are TRBV5-6 and TRBJ1-1; D ambiguous. There are 14 residues in the CDR3. The germline V gene encodes CDR1 SGHDT and CDR2 YYEEEE. V lost 0 bases and J lost 2, with 8 bases in between. The CDR3 loop is CASSLASGNTEAFF. The CDR3 coding sequence is TGTGCCAGCAGCTTGGCCTCAGGTAACACTGAAGCTTTCTTT.